The clone carrying this T cell receptor beta chain is a singleton in its sample. The data are from a study of blood T cell repertoires in COVID-19. Overall study: Italy, Spain and the United States were the sources of the convalescent and acute COVID-19 samples. Nucleic acid was either cDNA or gDNA, and it came from T cells, B-cell-depleted T cells, or PBMCs.

Original processing notes: Reference gene primers were amplified, and this amplification served to estimate nucleated cell counts. Some clones are missing from TCRdb's copy, which holds only in-frame ones; the method was immunoSEQ multiplex PCR. V and J calls and clone size are as listed in that table; D and trimming were resolved from the DNA. The sample shows about 140,000 clones, around 87% of them seen only once. The CDR3 spans 18 residues. V lost 0 bases and J lost 7, with 19 bases in between. In germline, CDR1 is MNHEY, CDR2 SMNVEV (reference sequence). Sequenced input: peripheral blood. The clonotype comes from a human donor in a cohort sampled during active COVID-19. The chain couples TRBV27 to TRBJ1-6; no clear D gene. The DNA of the CDR3 is TGTGCCAGCAGTTTATCGATCCCGGCAGGTTTGAGAAATTCACCCCTCCACTTT. Translated: CASSLSIPAGLRNSPLHF.